This T cell receptor (beta chain) was identified in a study of T cell repertoires in cytomegalovirus infection. Study at large: The authors used CMV epitopes that were HLA-C-restricted (recently identified) and HLA-B-restricted (well studied). It was the public TCR beta signatures that indicated both CMV infection and matching HLA type. The study, taken as a whole, reports: Summed frequency of shared TCR beta families picked out CMV carriers who also had the relevant HLA. In two of eight donors, the top clonotype was HLA-C-restricted CMV-specific.

CDR3 size: 14 residues. With 3 bases removed from V and 8 bases from J, the gap between germline ends came to 14 bases. CDR1 is SEHNR and CDR2 is FQNEAQ in the germline V gene (reference sequence). One entry per CDR3 protein, called by TCRdb with MiXCR from the reads. The sample shows some 920,000 distinct CDR3 sequences, less than 35% of them seen only once. Notes on this clonotype: The target antigen is unknown.

The receptor was isolated from a human donor in good health (CMV status not recorded). Some clones in this sample may be carry-over from other donors' samples. Sequences were derived from cultured CD8+ T cells from PBMCs, sampled from culture after CMV antigen stimulation. The chain combines TRBV7-9 with TRBJ2-1; D is undetermined. This CDR3 is CASSFGSFVHEQFF. The DNA of the CDR3 is TGTGCCAGCAGCTTTGGGTCTTTTGTACATGAGCAGTTCTTC.